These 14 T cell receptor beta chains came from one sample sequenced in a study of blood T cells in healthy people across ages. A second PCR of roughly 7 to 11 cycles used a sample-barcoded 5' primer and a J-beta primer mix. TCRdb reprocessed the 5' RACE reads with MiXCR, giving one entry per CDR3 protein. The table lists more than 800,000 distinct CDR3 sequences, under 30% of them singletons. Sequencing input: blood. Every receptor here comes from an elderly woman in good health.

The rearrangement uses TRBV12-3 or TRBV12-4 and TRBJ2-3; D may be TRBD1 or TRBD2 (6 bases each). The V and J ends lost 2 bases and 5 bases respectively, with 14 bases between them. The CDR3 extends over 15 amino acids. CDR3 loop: CASSLRGAGGDTQYF. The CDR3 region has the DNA TGTGCCAGCAGTTTAAGGGGGGCCGGGGGAGATACGCAGTATTTT.

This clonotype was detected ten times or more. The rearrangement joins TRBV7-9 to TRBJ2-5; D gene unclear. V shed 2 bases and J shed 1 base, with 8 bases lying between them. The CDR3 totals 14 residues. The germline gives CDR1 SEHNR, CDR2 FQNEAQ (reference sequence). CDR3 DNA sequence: TGTGCCAGCAGCTTAAACCTCCGCCAAGAGACCCAGTACTTC. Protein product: CASSLNLRQETQYF.

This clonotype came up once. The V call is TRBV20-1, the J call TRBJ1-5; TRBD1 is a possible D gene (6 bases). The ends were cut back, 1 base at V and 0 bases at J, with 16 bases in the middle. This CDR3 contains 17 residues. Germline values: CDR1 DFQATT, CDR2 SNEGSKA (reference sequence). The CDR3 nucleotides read TGCAGTGCTAGAGGGGAAGGGGGGCGGAATAGCAATCAGCCCCAGCATTTT. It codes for CSARGEGGRNSNQPQHF.

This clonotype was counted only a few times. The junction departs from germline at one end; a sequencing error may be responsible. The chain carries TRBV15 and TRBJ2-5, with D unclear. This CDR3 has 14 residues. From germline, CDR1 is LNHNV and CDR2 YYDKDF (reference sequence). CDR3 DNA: TGTGCCACCAGCAGAGATACTAACCAAGCGACCCAGTACTTC. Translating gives CATSRDTNQATQYF.

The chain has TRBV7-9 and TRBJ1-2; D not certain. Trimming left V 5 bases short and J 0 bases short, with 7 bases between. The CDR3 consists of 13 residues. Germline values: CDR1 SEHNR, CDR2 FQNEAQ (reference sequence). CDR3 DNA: TGTGCCAGCAGCCAGGACGCTAACTATGGCTACACCTTC. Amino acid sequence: CASSQDANYGYTF.

In DNA, the CDR3 is TGTGCCAGCAGCCAGGGGACAGGGACCGAGCAGTACTTC. This encodes CASSQGTGTEQYF. The V and J genes are TRBV7-6 and TRBJ2-4; 9 bases map to TRBD1. The DNA matches TRBJ2-7 better at its end, which makes the J call doubtful. CDR3 length equals 13 residues. Germline-derived CDR1 and CDR2 are SGHVS and FNYEAQ.

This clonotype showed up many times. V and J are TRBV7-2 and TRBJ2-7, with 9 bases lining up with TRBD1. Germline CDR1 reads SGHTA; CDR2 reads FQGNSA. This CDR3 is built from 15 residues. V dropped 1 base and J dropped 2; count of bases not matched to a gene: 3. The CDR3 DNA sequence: TGTGCCAGCAGCTTAGTGGGACAGGGCCCCTACGAGCAGTACTTC. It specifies CASSLVGQGPYEQYF.

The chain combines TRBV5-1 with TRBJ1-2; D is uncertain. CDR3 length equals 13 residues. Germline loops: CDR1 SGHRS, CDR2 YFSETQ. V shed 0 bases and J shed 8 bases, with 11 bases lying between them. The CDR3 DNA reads TGCGCCAGCAGCTTGGAAGGCCAAGAGGGCTACACCTTC. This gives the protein CASSLEGQEGYTF.

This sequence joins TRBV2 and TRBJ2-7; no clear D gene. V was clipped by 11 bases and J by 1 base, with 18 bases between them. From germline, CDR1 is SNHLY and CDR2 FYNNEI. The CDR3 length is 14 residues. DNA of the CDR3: TGTGCCGGTCGAGATCGTCTTTTGTCCTACGAGCAGTACTTC. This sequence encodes CAGRDRLLSYEQYF. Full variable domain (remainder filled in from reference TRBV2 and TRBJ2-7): EPEVTQTPSHQVTQMGQEVILRCVPISNHLYFYWYRQILGQKVEFLVSFYNNEISEKSEIFDDQFSVERPDGSNFTLKIRSTKLEDSAMYFCAGRDRLLSYEQYFGPGTRLTVT.

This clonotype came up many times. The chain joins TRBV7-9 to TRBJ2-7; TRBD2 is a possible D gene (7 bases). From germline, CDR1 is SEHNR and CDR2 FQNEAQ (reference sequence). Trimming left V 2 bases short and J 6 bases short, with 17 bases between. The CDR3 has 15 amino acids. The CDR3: CASSLKGGLSSEQYF. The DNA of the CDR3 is TGTGCCAGCAGCTTAAAGGGGGGGCTATCGAGCGAGCAGTACTTC.

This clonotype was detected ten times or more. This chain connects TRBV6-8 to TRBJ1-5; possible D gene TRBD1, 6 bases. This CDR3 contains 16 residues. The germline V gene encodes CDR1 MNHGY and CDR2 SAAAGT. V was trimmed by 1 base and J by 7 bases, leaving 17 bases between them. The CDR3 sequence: CASSYWSVDSYQPQHF. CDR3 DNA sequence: TGTGCCAGCAGTTACTGGTCCGTGGACAGCTACCAGCCCCAGCATTTT.

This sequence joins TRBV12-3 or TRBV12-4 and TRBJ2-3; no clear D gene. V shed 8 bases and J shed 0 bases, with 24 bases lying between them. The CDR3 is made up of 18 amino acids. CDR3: CASSRRGTGSYSTDTQYF. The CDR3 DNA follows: TGTGCCAGCTCACGCCGAGGAACCGGATCTTATAGCACAGATACGCAGTATTTT.

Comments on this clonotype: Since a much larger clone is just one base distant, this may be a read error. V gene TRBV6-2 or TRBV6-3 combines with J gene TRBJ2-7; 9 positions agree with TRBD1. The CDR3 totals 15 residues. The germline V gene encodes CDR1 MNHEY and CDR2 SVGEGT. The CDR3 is CASSPQGARSYGQYF. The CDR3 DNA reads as TGTGCCAGCAGTCCACAGGGGGCAAGGTCCTACGGGCAGTACTTC.

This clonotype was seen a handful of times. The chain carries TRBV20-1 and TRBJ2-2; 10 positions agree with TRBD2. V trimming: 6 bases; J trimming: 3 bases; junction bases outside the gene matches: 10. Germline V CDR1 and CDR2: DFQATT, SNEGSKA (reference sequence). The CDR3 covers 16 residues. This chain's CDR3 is CSATGLATVDTGELFF. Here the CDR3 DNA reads TGCAGTGCCACGGGACTAGCGACGGTCGACACCGGGGAGCTGTTTTTT.